This T cell receptor beta chain was found in a study of shared clonotypes between healthy human individuals. Notes on this clone: Its antigen is currently unknown.

Notes on the study in general: What naive subsets generally showed was a larger estimated richness than memory subsets showed.

Each subset's genomic DNA was split evenly across several immunoSEQ plates. Per sorted-subset replicate PCR, input was around 220 ng DNA, representing about 30,000 T cell genomes. Clones were read by immunoSEQ multiplex PCR, and TCRdb kept only the in-frame ones, dropping some. Of under 2.5 million clones listed, around 90% are singletons. Adults of Caucasian background living in Nashville, Tennessee made up all donors. Per the germline V gene, CDR1 is SGHVS and CDR2 is FQNEAQ. The V gene lost 3 bases and the J gene lost 9 bases, with 15 bases spanning the gap. CDR3 size: 13 residues. The source is a man younger than 35 in good health. Some clones in this sample may be carry-over from other donors' samples. The sequencing input was naive CD4+ T cells from PBMCs. Subset indicated: CD45RA+ positively selected. The V and J genes are TRBV7-8 and TRBJ2-7, with D tentatively TRBD1 or TRBD2 (5 bases each). The CDR3 is CASSFGAVTMQYF. CDR3 in DNA: TGTGCCAGCAGCTTCGGGGCCGTTACGATGCAGTACTTC.